This T cell receptor beta chain comes out of a study of neurological immune-mediated disorders. Findings and limits, study-wide: HTLV-1-associated myelopathy ranked highest for TCR clonal expansion and multiple sclerosis lowest, beneath healthy controls.

Every sequencing run produced over 170 million TCR-beta sequences that came from 15-18 subjects. Via MiXCR, TCRdb re-called the 5' RACE reads, giving one row per CDR3 protein. The data show about 77,000 distinct CDR3 sequences, approximately 10% seen once. Germline V CDR1 and CDR2: MNHEY, SMNVEV (reference sequence). The V gene lost 5 bases and the J gene lost 4 bases, with 11 bases spanning the gap. The length of the CDR3 is 13 residues. The starting material, 2 million PBMCs stored at -80 C, gave rise to the unsorted libraries. This clonotype was observed many times. The target antigen is unknown. V and J are TRBV27 and TRBJ1-2; maybe TRBD1 (6 bases). The sequenced sample consisted of PBMCs. The clonotype was recovered from a man aged 45 to 65 in good health. CDR3 sequence (DNA): TGTGCCAGCAGTCAGGGGCAAGGCTATGGCTACACCTTC. Its protein product is CASSQGQGYGYTF.